Listed below are T cell receptor beta chains from one sample, sequenced in a study of T cell changes during pregnancy in multiple sclerosis. Libraries were prepared by immunoSEQ multiplex PCR; TCRdb keeps only in-frame clonotypes and omits some of them. The sample holds about 50,000 clones, roughly 94% seen once. The specimen was CD4+ T cells from peripheral blood mononuclear cells, collected in the third trimester of pregnancy. All receptors come from a female donor with multiple sclerosis, enrolled in a pregnancy study. CDR3s include the opening cysteine and the closing phenylalanine or tryptophan. A D gene is named only where the DNA matches it firmly. Not all rows give a size; the values are once, few, many and, for expanded clones, a class.

TRBJ1-2	TRBD1	-	TRBV2	CASTGGETGGGYTF	TGTGCCAGCACCGGGGGCGAGACAGGGGGTGGCTACACCTTC
TRBJ1-6	TRBD1	-	TRBV5-6	CASSLYDRDVSSPLHF	TGTGCCAGCAGCTTGTACGACAGGGACGTTAGTTCACCCCTCCACTTT
TRBJ1-6	-	once	TRBV5-1	CASSLDGRAYNSPLHF	TGCGCCAGCAGCTTGGATGGCAGGGCCTATAATTCACCCCTCCACTTT
TRBJ2-7	-	-	TRBV9	CASSVAQGSHEQYF	TGTGCCAGCAGCGTAGCTCAGGGAAGTCACGAGCAGTACTTC
TRBJ2-1	TRBD2	once	TRBV28	CASSLSGSAYNEQFF	TGTGCCAGCAGTTTAAGCGGGAGTGCCTACAATGAGCAGTTCTTC
TRBJ1-5	TRBD1	-	TRBV18	CASSLLGGTGGPQPQHF	TGTGCCAGCTCACTACTCGGAGGGACAGGGGGCCCTCAGCCCCAGCATTTT
TRBJ1-2	-	-	TRBV19	CASTPLGAGDGYTF	TGTGCCAGTACCCCCCTGGGGGCAGGGGATGGCTACACCTTC
TRBJ1-5	TRBD1	few	TRBV27	CASSRTGGVRNQPQHF	TGTGCCAGCAGTAGAACAGGGGGTGTTCGCAATCAGCCCCAGCATTTT
TRBJ2-7	TRBD2	-	TRBV9	CASSVAAGGYEQYF	TGTGCCAGCAGCGTAGCAGCGGGAGGCTACGAGCAGTACTTC
TRBJ1-2	TRBD1	-	TRBV18	CASSPPRTGQENYGYTF	TGTGCCAGCTCACCTCCTCGGACAGGGCAGGAAAACTATGGCTACACCTTC
TRBJ2-7	-	-	TRBV30	CAWSVRGRLYEQYF	TGTGCCTGGAGTGTACGAGGGAGACTCTACGAGCAGTACTTC
TRBJ2-1	TRBD2	once	TRBV2	CASKRGILNEQFF	TGTGCCAGCAAGCGGGGAATCCTCAATGAGCAGTTCTTC
TRBJ1-3	-	-	TRBV6-5	CASSYTAGASGNTIYF	TGTGCCAGCAGTTACACTGCAGGGGCCTCTGGAAACACCATATATTTT
TRBJ2-7	TRBD1	-	TRBV2	CASTAGQGLYEQYF	TGTGCCAGCACAGCGGGACAGGGACTTTACGAGCAGTACTTC
TRBJ1-2	-	-	TRBV6-5	CASRLGGVNYGYTF	TGTGCCAGCAGATTGGGAGGGGTGAACTATGGCTACACCTTC
TRBJ1-2	TRBD1	-	TRBV6-1	CASSEQQGAGYTF	TGTGCCAGCAGTGAACAACAGGGGGCAGGCTACACCTTC
TRBJ2-5	TRBD1	-	TRBV19	CASSIGGTGQETQYF	TGTGCCAGTAGTATAGGCGGGACAGGACAAGAGACCCAGTACTTC
TRBJ1-1	-	-	TRBV19	CASSMQGGTEAFF	TGTGCCAGTAGTATGCAGGGCGGAACTGAAGCTTTCTTT
TRBJ2-3	TRBD1	-	TRBV9	CASSAPPGTGGVDTQYF	TGTGCCAGCAGCGCCCCCCCCGGGACAGGGGGCGTTGATACGCAGTATTTT
TRBJ2-7	TRBD1	-	TRBV7-2	CASSPAGTGSYEQYF	TGTGCCAGCAGTCCCGCCGGGACAGGGAGTTACGAGCAGTACTTC
TRBJ1-1	-	-	TRBV7-9	CASSLDPGVFYF	TGTGCCAGCAGCTTAGATCCCGGGGTTTTCTACTTT
TRBJ2-7	TRBD1	-	TRBV11-2	CASRTGGSSYEQYF	TGTGCCAGCAGAACAGGGGGGAGCTCCTACGAGCAGTACTTC
TRBJ2-2	TRBD1	-	TRBV9	CASSVDRGTGELFF	TGTGCCAGCAGCGTTGACAGGGGGACCGGGGAGCTGTTTTTT
TRBJ1-3	TRBD1	-	TRBV10-2	CASSPTPVQGAGAGNTIYF	TGCGCCAGCAGTCCAACACCCGTTCAGGGGGCAGGGGCTGGAAACACCATATATTTT
TRBJ2-7	TRBD1	-	TRBV30	CAWEFGQGTYEQYF	TGTGCCTGGGAGTTCGGACAGGGGACCTACGAGCAGTACTTC
TRBJ2-7	TRBD2	-	TRBV7-8	CASSVGASGGAYEQYF	TGTGCCAGCAGCGTCGGGGCTAGCGGGGGCGCCTACGAGCAGTACTTC
TRBJ2-1	-	once	TRBV2	CASTWEVTYNEQFF	TGTGCCAGCACGTGGGAGGTCACCTACAATGAGCAGTTCTTC
TRBJ2-2	-	-	TRBV5-1	CASSFGLHNTGELFF	TGCGCCAGCAGCTTCGGACTTCACAACACCGGGGAGCTGTTTTTT
TRBJ2-3	-	-	TRBV30	CAWKLMGADTQYF	TGTGCCTGGAAGCTTATGGGAGCAGATACGCAGTATTTT
TRBJ2-3	TRBD2	-	TRBV6-4	CASSGLAGDTQYF	TGTGCCAGCAGTGGTCTAGCGGGGGATACGCAGTATTTT
TRBJ2-3	-	-	TRBV30	CAWSRRKNTDTQYF	TGTGCCTGGAGTCGTAGAAAAAACACAGATACGCAGTATTTT
TRBJ2-1	TRBD2	-	TRBV30	CAWSDPAGGTRNEQFF	TGTGCCTGGAGTGACCCCGCGGGGGGAACTCGCAATGAGCAGTTCTTC
TRBJ2-5	TRBD2	-	TRBV5-1	CASSTRTSGSETQYF	TGCGCCAGCAGCACCAGGACTAGCGGGAGTGAGACCCAGTACTTC
TRBJ2-3	-	-	TRBV27	CASSLSISSDTQYF	TGTGCCAGCAGTTTATCGATTAGTTCAGATACGCAGTATTTT